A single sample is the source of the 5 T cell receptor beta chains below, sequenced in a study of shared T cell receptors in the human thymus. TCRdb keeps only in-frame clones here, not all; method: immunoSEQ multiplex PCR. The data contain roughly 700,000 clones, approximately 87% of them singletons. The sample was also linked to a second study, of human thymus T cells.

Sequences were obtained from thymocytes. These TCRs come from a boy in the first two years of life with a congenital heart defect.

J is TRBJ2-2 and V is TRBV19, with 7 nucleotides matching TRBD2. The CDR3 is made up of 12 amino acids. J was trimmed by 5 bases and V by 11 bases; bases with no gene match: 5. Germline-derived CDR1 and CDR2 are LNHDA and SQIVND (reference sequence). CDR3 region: CAAGVGTGELFF. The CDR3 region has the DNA TGTGCCGCGGGAGTGGGGACCGGGGAGCTGTTTTTT.

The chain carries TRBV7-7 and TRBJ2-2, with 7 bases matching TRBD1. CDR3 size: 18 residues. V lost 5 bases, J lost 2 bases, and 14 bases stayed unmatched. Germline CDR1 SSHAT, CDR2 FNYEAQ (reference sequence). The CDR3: CASSPREGDRANTGELFF. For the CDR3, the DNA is TGTGCCAGCAGCCCCCGTGAGGGTGACAGGGCCAACACCGGGGAGCTGTTTTTT.

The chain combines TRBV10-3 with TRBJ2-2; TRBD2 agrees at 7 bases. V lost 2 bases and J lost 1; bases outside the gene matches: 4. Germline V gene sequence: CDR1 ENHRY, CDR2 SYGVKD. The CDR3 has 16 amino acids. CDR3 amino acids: CAISEETSENTGELFF. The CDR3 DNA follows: TGTGCCATCAGTGAGGAAACTAGCGAGAACACCGGGGAGCTGTTTTTT.

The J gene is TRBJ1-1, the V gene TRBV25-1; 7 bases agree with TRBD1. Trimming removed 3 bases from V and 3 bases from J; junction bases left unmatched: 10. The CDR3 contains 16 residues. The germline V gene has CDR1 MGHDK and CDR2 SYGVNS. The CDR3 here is CASSDELTGQHTEAFF. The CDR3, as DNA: TGTGCCAGCAGTGATGAGCTTACGGGACAGCACACTGAAGCTTTCTTT.

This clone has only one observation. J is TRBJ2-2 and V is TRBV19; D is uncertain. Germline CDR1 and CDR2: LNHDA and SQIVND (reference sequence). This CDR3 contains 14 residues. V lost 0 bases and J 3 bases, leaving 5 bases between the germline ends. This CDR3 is CASSIDLYTGELFF. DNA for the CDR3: TGTGCCAGTAGTATAGATCTCTACACCGGGGAGCTGTTTTTT.